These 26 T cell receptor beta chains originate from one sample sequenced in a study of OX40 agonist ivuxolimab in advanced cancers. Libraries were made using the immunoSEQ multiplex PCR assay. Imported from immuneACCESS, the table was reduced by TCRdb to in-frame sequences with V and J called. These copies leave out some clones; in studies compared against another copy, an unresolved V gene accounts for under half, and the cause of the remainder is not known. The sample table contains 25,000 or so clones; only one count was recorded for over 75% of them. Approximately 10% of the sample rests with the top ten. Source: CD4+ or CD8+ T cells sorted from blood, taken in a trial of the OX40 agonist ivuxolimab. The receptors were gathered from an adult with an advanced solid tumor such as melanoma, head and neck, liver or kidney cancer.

CDR3 amino acids: CASSWGTGTNYGYTF. CDR3 nucleotides: TGCGCCAGCAGCTGGGGGACAGGGACTAACTATGGCTACACCTTC. The V gene is TRBV5-1, the J gene TRBJ1-2, with 9 bases fitting TRBD1. The germline V gene has CDR1 SGHRS and CDR2 YFSETQ. V was pared by 3 bases and J by 0 bases, with 3 bases of the junction left unmatched. The CDR3 loop spans 15 amino acids.

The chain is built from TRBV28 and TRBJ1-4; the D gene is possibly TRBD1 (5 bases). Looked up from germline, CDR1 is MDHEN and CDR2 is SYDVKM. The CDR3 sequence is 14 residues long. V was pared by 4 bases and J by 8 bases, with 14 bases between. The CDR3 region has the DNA TGTGCCAGCAGTTCCTCCGGGGCTTGGGAAAAACTGTTTTTT. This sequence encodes CASSSSGAWEKLFF.

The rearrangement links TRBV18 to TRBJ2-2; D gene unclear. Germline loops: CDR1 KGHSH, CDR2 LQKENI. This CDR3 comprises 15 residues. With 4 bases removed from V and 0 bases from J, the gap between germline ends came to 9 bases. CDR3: CASSLGVTNTGELFF. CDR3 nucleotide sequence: TGTGCCAGCTCACTCGGCGTTACGAACACCGGGGAGCTGTTTTTT. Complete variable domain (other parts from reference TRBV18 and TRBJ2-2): NAGVMQNPRHLVRRRGQEARLRCSPMKGHSHVYWYRQLPEEGLKFMVYLQKENIIDESGMPKERFSAEFPKEGPSILRIQQVVRGDSAAYFCASSLGVTNTGELFFGEGSRLTVL.

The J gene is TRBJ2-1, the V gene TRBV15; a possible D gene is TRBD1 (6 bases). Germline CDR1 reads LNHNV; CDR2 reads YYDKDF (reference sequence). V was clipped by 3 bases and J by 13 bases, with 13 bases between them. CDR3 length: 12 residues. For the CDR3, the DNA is TGTGCCACCAGCAGGGGGGCAGCCGGACAGTTCTTC. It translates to CATSRGAAGQFF.

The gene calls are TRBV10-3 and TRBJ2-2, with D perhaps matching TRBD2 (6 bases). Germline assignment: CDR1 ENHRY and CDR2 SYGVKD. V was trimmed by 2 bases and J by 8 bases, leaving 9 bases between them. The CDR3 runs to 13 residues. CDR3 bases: TGTGCCATCAGTGAGACGGGGGATGGGGAGCTGTTTTTT. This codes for CAISETGDGELFF.

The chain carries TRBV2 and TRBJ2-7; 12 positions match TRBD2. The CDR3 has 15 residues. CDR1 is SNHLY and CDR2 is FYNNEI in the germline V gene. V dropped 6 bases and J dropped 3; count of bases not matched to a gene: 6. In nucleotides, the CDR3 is TGTGCCAGCAGGGATCTAGCGGGAGGGGTCTACGAGCAGTACTTC. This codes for CASRDLAGGVYEQYF.

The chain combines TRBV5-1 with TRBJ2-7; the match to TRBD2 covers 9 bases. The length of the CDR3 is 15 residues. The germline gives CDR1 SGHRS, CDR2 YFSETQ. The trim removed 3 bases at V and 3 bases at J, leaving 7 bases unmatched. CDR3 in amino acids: CASSSSSGTVYEQYF. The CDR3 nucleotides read TGCGCCAGCAGCTCCTCTAGCGGGACCGTCTACGAGCAGTACTTC.

The CDR3 DNA is TGTGCCAGCAGTTTCGGTGGGGCGCGGAATTCACCCCTCCACTTT. It encodes CASSFGGARNSPLHF. V and J are TRBV27 and TRBJ1-6; D perhaps matches TRBD1 (5 bases). Germline CDR1 reads MNHEY; CDR2 reads SMNVEV (reference sequence). This CDR3 comprises 15 residues. V was cut by 3 bases and J by 7 bases, with 13 bases left in between.

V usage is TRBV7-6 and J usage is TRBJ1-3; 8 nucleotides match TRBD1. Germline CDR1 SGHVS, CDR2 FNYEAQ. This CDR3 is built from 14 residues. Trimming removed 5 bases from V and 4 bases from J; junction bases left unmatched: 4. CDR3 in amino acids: CASSVTGAGNTIYF. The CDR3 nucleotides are TGTGCCAGCAGCGTGACAGGGGCCGGAAACACCATATATTTT.

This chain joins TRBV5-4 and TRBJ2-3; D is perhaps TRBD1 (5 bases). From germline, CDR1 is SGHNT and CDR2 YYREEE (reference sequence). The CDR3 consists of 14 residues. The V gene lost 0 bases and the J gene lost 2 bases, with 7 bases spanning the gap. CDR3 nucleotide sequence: TGTGCCAGCAGCTTGGGCAGGGCCACAGATACGCAGTATTTT. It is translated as CASSLGRATDTQYF.

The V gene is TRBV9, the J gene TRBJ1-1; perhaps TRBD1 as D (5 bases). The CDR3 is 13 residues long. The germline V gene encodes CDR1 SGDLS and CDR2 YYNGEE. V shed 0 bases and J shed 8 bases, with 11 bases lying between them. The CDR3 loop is CASSVGQGHEAFF. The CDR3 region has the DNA TGTGCCAGCAGCGTAGGGCAGGGCCACGAAGCTTTCTTT. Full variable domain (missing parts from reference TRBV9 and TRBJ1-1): DSGVTQTPKHLITATGQRVTLRCSPRSGDLSVYWYQQSLDQGLQFLIQYYNGEERAKGNILERFSAQQFPDLHSELNLSSLELGDSALYFCASSVGQGHEAFFGQGTRLTVV.

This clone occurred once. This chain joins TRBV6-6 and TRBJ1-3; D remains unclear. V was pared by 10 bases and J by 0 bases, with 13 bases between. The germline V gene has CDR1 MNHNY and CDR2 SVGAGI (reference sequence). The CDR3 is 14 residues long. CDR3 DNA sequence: TGTGCCACCAGGACTGAAAACTCTGGAAACACCATATATTTT. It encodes CATRTENSGNTIYF.

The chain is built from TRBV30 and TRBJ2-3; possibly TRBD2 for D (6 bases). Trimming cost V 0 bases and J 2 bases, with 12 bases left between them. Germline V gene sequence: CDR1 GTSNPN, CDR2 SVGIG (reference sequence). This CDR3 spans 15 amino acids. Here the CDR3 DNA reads TGTGCCTGGAGTGTAGGGACTCCGAACACAGATACGCAGTATTTT. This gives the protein CAWSVGTPNTDTQYF.

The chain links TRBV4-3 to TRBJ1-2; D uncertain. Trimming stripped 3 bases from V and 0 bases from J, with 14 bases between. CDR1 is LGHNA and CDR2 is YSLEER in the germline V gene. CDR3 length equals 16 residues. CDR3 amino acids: CASSQRPGTANYGYTF. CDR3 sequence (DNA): TGCGCCAGCAGCCAGAGACCGGGAACAGCTAACTATGGCTACACCTTC.

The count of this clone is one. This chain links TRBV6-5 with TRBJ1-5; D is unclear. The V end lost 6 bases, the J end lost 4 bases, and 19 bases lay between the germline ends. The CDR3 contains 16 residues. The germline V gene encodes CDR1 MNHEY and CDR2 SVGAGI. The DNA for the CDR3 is TGTGCCAGCAGATACCCTCCGGGAACGTCAAATCAGCCCCAGCATTTT. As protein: CASRYPPGTSNQPQHF.

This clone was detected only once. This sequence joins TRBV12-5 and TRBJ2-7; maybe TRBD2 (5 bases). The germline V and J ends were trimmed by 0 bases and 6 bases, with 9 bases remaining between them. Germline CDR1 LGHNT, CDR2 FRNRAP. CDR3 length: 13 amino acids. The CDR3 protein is CASGLVLGSEQYF. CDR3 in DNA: TGTGCTAGTGGTTTGGTACTAGGGTCCGAGCAGTACTTC.

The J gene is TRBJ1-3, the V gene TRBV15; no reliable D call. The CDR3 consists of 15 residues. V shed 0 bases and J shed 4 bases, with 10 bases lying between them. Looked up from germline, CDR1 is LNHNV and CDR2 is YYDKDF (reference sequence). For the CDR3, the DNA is TGTGCCACCAGCAGAGACCAGGCTCAAGGAAACACCATATATTTT. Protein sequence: CATSRDQAQGNTIYF.

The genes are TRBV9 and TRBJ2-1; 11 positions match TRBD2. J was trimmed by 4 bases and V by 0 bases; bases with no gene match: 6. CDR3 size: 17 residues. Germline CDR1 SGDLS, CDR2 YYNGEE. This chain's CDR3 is CASSVGLWTSGYNEQFF. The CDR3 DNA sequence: TGTGCCAGCAGCGTAGGTTTATGGACTAGCGGGTACAATGAGCAGTTCTTC. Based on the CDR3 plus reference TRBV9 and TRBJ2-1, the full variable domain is DSGVTQTPKHLITATGQRVTLRCSPRSGDLSVYWYQQSLDQGLQFLIQYYNGEERAKGNILERFSAQQFPDLHSELNLSSLELGDSALYFCASSVGLWTSGYNEQFFGPGTRLTVL.

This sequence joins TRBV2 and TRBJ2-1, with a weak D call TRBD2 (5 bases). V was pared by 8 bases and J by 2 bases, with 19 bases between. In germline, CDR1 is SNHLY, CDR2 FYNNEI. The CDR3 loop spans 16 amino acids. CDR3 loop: CASDGFGAAPYNEQFF. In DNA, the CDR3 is TGTGCCAGCGACGGGTTTGGAGCGGCTCCCTACAATGAGCAGTTCTTC.

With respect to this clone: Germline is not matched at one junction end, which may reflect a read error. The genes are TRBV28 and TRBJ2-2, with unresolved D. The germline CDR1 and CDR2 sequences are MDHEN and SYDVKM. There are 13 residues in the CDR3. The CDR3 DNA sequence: TGTGCCAACAGTTTTCGTGGGACCGGGGAGCTGTTTTTT. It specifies CANSFRGTGELFF.

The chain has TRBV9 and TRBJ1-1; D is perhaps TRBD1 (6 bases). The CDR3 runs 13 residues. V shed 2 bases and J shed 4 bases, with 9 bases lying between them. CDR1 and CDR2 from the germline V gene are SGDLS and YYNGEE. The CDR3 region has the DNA TGTGCCAGCAGCGTCCAGACAGGCACTGAAGCTTTCTTT. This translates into CASSVQTGTEAFF.

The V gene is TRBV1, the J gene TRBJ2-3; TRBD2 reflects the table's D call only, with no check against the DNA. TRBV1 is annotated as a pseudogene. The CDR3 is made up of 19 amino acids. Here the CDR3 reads CTSSPLGGRASVVTDTQYF. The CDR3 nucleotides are TGCACCAGCAGCCCCCTGGGCGGGAGGGCCAGTGTTGTAACAGATACGCAGTATTTT.

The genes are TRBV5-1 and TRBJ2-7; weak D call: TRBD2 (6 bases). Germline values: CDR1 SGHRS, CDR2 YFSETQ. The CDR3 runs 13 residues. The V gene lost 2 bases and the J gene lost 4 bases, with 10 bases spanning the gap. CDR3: CASSFGGLYEQYF. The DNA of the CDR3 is TGCGCCAGCAGCTTCGGGGGTCTATACGAGCAGTACTTC.

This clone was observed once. In nucleotides, the CDR3 is TGTGCCAGCAGCTTGGGGGGGATGTCTGGAAACACCATATATTTT. Its protein is CASSLGGMSGNTIYF. The chain combines TRBV5-4 with TRBJ1-3; D possibly corresponds to TRBD1 (5 bases). Germline assignment: CDR1 SGHNT and CDR2 YYREEE (reference sequence). CDR3 size: 15 residues. Trimming cost V 0 bases and J 1 base, with 8 bases left between them.

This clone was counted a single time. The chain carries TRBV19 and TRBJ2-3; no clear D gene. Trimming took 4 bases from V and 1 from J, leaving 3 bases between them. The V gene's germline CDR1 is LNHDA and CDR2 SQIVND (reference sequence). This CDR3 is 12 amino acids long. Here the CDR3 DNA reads TGTGCCAGTAGTACTCGCACAGATACGCAGTATTTT. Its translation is CASSTRTDTQYF.

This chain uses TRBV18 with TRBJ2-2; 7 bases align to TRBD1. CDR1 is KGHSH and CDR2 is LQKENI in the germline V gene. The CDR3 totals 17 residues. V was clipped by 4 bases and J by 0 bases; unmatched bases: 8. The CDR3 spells CASSRRQGPSNTGELFF. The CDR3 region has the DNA TGTGCCAGCTCACGTCGACAGGGCCCTTCGAACACCGGGGAGCTGTTTTTT. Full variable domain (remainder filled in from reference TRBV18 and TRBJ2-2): NAGVMQNPRHLVRRRGQEARLRCSPMKGHSHVYWYRQLPEEGLKFMVYLQKENIIDESGMPKERFSAEFPKEGPSILRIQQVVRGDSAAYFCASSRRQGPSNTGELFFGEGSRLTVL.